The 14 T cell receptor beta chains reported below all come from one sample, sequenced in a study of shared clonotypes between healthy human individuals. Assay used: immunoSEQ multiplex PCR; TCRdb lists only in-frame clones, some missing. The table includes around 1.1 million clones, approximately 75% detected once. Sequenced material: memory CD4+ T cells from PBMCs. This sample's subset: CD45RA-negative fraction. These receptors all come from a man between 18 and 35 years old in good health. Some clones in this sample may be carry-over from other donors' samples.

The chain uses TRBV28 and TRBJ2-7; 9 bases map to TRBD2. Per germline, CDR1 MDHEN and CDR2 SYDVKM. V dropped 6 bases and J dropped 6; count of bases not matched to a gene: 15. The CDR3 sequence is 16 residues long. The CDR3 nucleotides read TGTGCCAGCAGGGGACGGTCGGGACTAGCTAGTTTCGAGCAGTACTTC. This encodes CASRGRSGLASFEQYF.

In regard to this clone: This specimen includes other DNA sequences encoding the same CDR3. The genes are TRBV2 and TRBJ2-7; perhaps TRBD1 as D (5 bases). V lost 6 bases, J lost 0 bases, and 6 bases lay in between. The germline V gene has CDR1 SNHLY and CDR2 FYNNEI. CDR3 size: 12 residues. DNA for the CDR3: TGTGCCAGCAGAGACAGCTCCTACGAGCAGTACTTC. Translated: CASRDSSYEQYF.

The chain links TRBV10-3 to TRBJ2-3, with 8 bases matching TRBD2. V was clipped by 5 bases and J by 3 bases; unmatched bases: 10. Germline V lookup: CDR1 ENHRY, CDR2 SYGVKD. The CDR3 runs to 16 residues. The DNA for the CDR3 is TGTGCCATCAGTATTGACATAGCGGGAATGACAGATACGCAGTATTTT. Encoded protein: CAISIDIAGMTDTQYF.

This clone was observed once. This chain uses TRBV10-1 with TRBJ2-2, with 11 positions matching TRBD2. Germline CDR1 reads WNHNN; CDR2 reads SYGVQD (reference sequence). The CDR3 totals 18 residues. V trimming: 11 bases; J trimming: 3 bases; junction bases outside the gene matches: 17. Here the CDR3 reads CARPPAASGGRYTGELFF. In DNA form, the CDR3 reads TGCGCCCGCCCGCCGGCGGCTAGCGGGGGGCGGTACACCGGGGAGCTGTTTTTT.

This chain connects TRBV19 to TRBJ2-1, with 13 bases aligning to TRBD2. The J segment lost 8 bases and the V segment lost 3 bases, leaving 4 bases of the junction unmatched. Germline-derived CDR1 and CDR2 are LNHDA and SQIVND (reference sequence). The CDR3 has 15 residues. The chain's CDR3 is CASSIRTSGRHEQFF. The CDR3 DNA sequence: TGTGCCAGTAGTATCCGGACTAGCGGGAGACATGAGCAGTTCTTC.

This chain connects TRBV2 to TRBJ1-2, with unresolved D. V was clipped by 4 bases and J by 8 bases, with 5 bases between them. The CDR3 is made up of 10 amino acids. Germline CDR1 reads SNHLY; CDR2 reads FYNNEI. CDR3 loop: CASSADGYTF. The CDR3 nucleotides read TGTGCCAGCAGTGCAGACGGCTACACCTTC.

In this sample, this clone turned up once. CDR3 sequence (DNA): TGTGCCAGCAGCTTATCCGTCGCTAGCGGACGCACAGATACGCAGTATTTT. It codes for CASSLSVASGRTDTQYF. V and J are TRBV7-8 and TRBJ2-3, with 7 bases fitting TRBD2. The CDR3 sequence is 17 residues long. CDR1 and CDR2 (germline): SGHVS, FQNEAQ. V shed 2 bases and J 1 base; nucleotides not matched to a gene: 9. Complete variable domain (other parts from reference TRBV7-8 and TRBJ2-3): GAGVSQSPRYKVAKRGQDVALRCDPISGHVSLFWYQQALGQGPEFLTYFQNEAQLDKSGLPSDRFFAERPEGSVSTLKIQRTQQEDSAVYLCASSLSVASGRTDTQYFGPGTRLTVL.

V is TRBV28 and J is TRBJ1-1, with D unclear. CDR1 is MDHEN, CDR2 SYDVKM, per germline. V dropped 8 bases and J dropped 6 bases, with 22 bases sitting between them. This CDR3 has 15 amino acids. The DNA of the CDR3 is TGTGCCAGCGCTGTACTATTGGCGAGCGGCGCTGAAGCTTTCTTT. Encoded protein: CASAVLLASGAEAFF.

This clone was counted between two and nine times. The chain uses TRBV19 and TRBJ1-2; no clear D gene. The CDR3 has 14 residues. Germline V lookup: CDR1 LNHDA, CDR2 SQIVND (reference sequence). The V gene lost 7 bases and the J gene lost 8 bases, with 20 bases spanning the gap. CDR3 sequence: CASTNADGMRGYTF. The CDR3 DNA sequence: TGTGCCAGTACCAACGCAGACGGGATGCGCGGCTACACCTTC.

The chain uses TRBV5-1 and TRBJ2-6, with D perhaps matching TRBD2 (5 bases). V lost 4 bases and J 0 bases, leaving 14 bases between the germline ends. Germline CDR1 reads SGHRS; CDR2 reads YFSETQ. There are 17 residues in the CDR3. The CDR3 sequence is CASSAPILASGANVLTF. CDR3 nucleotides: TGCGCCAGCAGCGCGCCTATTCTAGCCTCTGGGGCCAACGTCCTGACTTTC. The full variable domain, completed using reference TRBV5-1 and TRBJ2-6, is KAGVTQTPRYLIKTRGQQVTLSCSPISGHRSVSWYQQTPGQGLQFLFEYFSETQRNKGNFPGRFSGRQFSNSRSEMNVSTLELGDSALYLCASSAPILASGANVLTFGAGSRLTVL.

The chain couples TRBV27 to TRBJ1-1; D gene ambiguous. V lost 6 bases and J 0 bases, leaving 14 bases between the germline ends. The CDR3 is 15 residues long. The V gene's germline CDR1 is MNHEY and CDR2 SMNVEV (reference sequence). This chain's CDR3 is CASSQFATMNTEAFF. In nucleotides, the CDR3 is TGTGCCAGCAGCCAGTTCGCGACAATGAACACTGAAGCTTTCTTT.

As for this clone: A far bigger clonotype differs at one base, so this is likely a read error. V usage is TRBV13 and J usage is TRBJ2-7; perhaps TRBD2 as D (6 bases). The CDR3 is made up of 16 amino acids. Per germline, CDR1 PRHDT and CDR2 FYEKMQ (reference sequence). The CDR3 loop reads CAGSLVPGRSSYEQYF. CDR3 sequence (DNA): TGTGCCGGCAGCTTAGTACCCGGGAGAAGCTCCTACGAGCAGTACTTC.

The CDR3 region is CASNARTDPYEQYF. CDR3 coding DNA: TGCGCCAGCAACGCTCGGACAGACCCCTACGAGCAGTACTTC. The rearrangement links TRBV5-1 to TRBJ2-7; perhaps TRBD1 as D (6 bases). The CDR3 has 14 residues. Trimming took 6 bases from V and 2 from J, leaving 15 bases between them. Per the germline V gene, CDR1 is SGHRS and CDR2 is YFSETQ.

This clone was seen at least ten times. This chain links TRBV10-3 with TRBJ1-5; weak D call: TRBD1 (6 bases). The length of the CDR3 is 15 residues. V was cut by 0 bases and J by 4 bases, with 10 bases left in between. Germline assignment: CDR1 ENHRY and CDR2 SYGVKD. In nucleotides, the CDR3 is TGTGCCATCAGTGAGTCGTGGGGGGCGAATCAGCCCCAGCATTTT. As protein: CAISESWGANQPQHF.